The T cell receptor beta chain under discussion was sequenced for a study of untreated major depressive disorder (dated by TCRdb to the late 2010s). Regarding the complete study: This cross-sectional case-control study compared T cell phenotype and TCR repertoire between antidepressant-free major depressive disorder patients and individually matched non-depressed controls. The sequencing was a follow-up to the differences in Vbeta 5.1, Vbeta 11 and Vbeta 22 usage that flow cytometry had picked up across the whole cohort.

From its cysteine to its phenylalanine, the CDR3 spans 14 amino acids. The read is trimmed to its CDR3 DNA, 42 bases read in frame from base 1. The junction shows trimming of 10 bases on V and 6 bases on J, plus 20 bases between the germline ends. CDR1 and CDR2 were assigned from the germline V gene as ENHRY and SYGVKD. The Qiagen DNeasy Blood and Tissue Kit was used to extract total genomic DNA from the purified CD4+ T cells. Using immunoSEQ immunosequencing protocols, the TCRbeta CDR3 region, as defined by IMGT, was amplified and sequenced. The study's own analysis went as follows. Raw sequence data were preprocessed by the immunoSEQ service for PCR and sequencing error correction. The sequence data were loaded into the immunoSEQ Analyzer and then analyzed further using VDJtools v1.0.7. The paired Wilcoxon signed-rank test was used to test differences between patients and controls. This is the immuneACCESS table as TCRdb keeps it, with only in-frame sequences that have V and J called. A part of the clones is gone; compared with another copy, unresolved V genes explain less than half, and the rest is unexplained. V and J calls and clone size are copied from that table; D and trimming were computed from the DNA. This sample gives more than 25,000 clones in total; 91% of them show up just once. Of the sample, roughly 0.72% falls within the top ten clones.

About this clone itself: No cognate antigen has been identified for it. No base quality values were provided; no much bigger clone lies one nucleotide off.

Each depressed patient was matched pairwise with a non-depressed control on sex, age, current smoking status and body mass index. European descent was reported for all participants. A DSM-IV diagnosis of major depressive disorder and a Hamilton Rating Scale for Depression score of at least 18 were present in all patients. Patients had been free of any psychiatric medication, including antidepressants, for at least 8 weeks before enrollment. Depression severity among patients ranged from moderate to severe. Major medical conditions, Axis I/II comorbidities, regular medication or illicit drug use, and drinking over 100 g alcohol a week were all grounds for excluding any participant. Roughly 30 ml of peripheral blood was collected from each participant into EDTA tubes. Magnetic negative selection with the BD IMag Human CD4 T Lymphocyte Enrichment Set was used to purify CD4+ T cells from thawed PBMCs. A purity of about 95% was typically achieved with the CD4+ enrichment method, as confirmed by flow cytometry. A subgroup of roughly five case-control pairs, chosen blind to chemokine receptor expression and flow-cytometric repertoire skewing results, underwent TCRbeta sequencing. Every blood sample was taken in the morning at 8:00 a.m., after which PBMCs were separated out using Ficoll-Hypaque gradient centrifugation. Until being assayed, PBMCs were kept in liquid nitrogen after cryopreservation by gradual cooling to -80 degrees C.

Summary of the overall study and its limitations: In every sequenced subject, the top five TRBV05-01 clones were all identified as private clones. Strict matching and exclusion criteria produced a comparatively small study sample, limiting generalizability of findings. For the sequencing comparisons, one-tailed planned tests were applied to only three preselected Vbeta families. In CD4+ T cells, sequencing confirmed that depressed patients used TRBV05-01 (Vbeta 5.1) more than controls did, with a one-tailed test giving p = 0.040. TRBV25-01 and TRBV02-01 usage followed the flow-cytometry pattern but did not reach statistical significance in the sequencing data.

This receptor was obtained from a young woman with major depressive disorder. The rearrangement combines TRBV10-3 with TRBJ2-3; no confident D gene assignment can be made. The sample comprised CD4+ T cells from PBMCs. The CDR3 region has the sequence CATCPSSVTDTQYF. The DNA sequence is as follows: TGTGCCACCTGTCCCAGCTCCGTGACGGATACGCAGTATTTT.